One sample yielded the 21 T cell receptor beta chains listed below, sequenced in a study of blood T cell repertoires in COVID-19. Profiling relied on immunoSEQ multiplex PCR, and the TCRdb table lists in-frame clones only, not all of them. This table holds approximately 170,000 clones, roughly 84% found once. Sequences were obtained from peripheral blood. These TCRs come from a human donor with acute or convalescent COVID-19. The donor label of this sample is uncertain.

This chain links TRBV5-4 with TRBJ2-3; D not certain. Germline V gene data show CDR1 as SGHNT and CDR2 as YYREEE (reference sequence). V lost 1 base and J lost 4, with 7 bases in between. This CDR3 is 13 amino acids long. CDR3 residues: CASSLKHADTQYF. CDR3 nucleotide sequence: TGTGCCAGCAGCTTGAAGCATGCAGATACGCAGTATTTT. The full variable domain, rest sourced from reference TRBV5-4 and TRBJ2-3, is ETGVTQSPTHLIKTRGQQVTLRCSSQSGHNTVSWYQQALGQGPQFIFQYYREEENGRGNFPPRFSGLQFPNYSSELNVNALELDDSALYLCASSLKHADTQYFGPGTRLTVL.

The CDR3 region has the DNA TGTGCCAGCAGTCCGGCGGGACTAGCGGGAGTAGGGGAGCAGTTCTTC. It encodes CASSPAGLAGVGEQFF. V gene TRBV7-9 combines with J gene TRBJ2-1; TRBD2 aligns across 14 bases. This CDR3 comprises 16 residues. The germline V gene has CDR1 SEHNR and CDR2 FQNEAQ (reference sequence). V trimming: 6 bases; J trimming: 10 bases; junction bases outside the gene matches: 11.

This sequence joins TRBV7-9 and TRBJ1-1; TRBD1 is a possible D gene (6 bases). Trimming cost V 5 bases and J 5 bases, with 12 bases left between them. The germline CDR1 and CDR2 sequences are SEHNR and FQNEAQ (reference sequence). CDR3 length equals 13 residues. CDR3 bases: TGTGCCAGCAGCCTGAGCCAGGGGACTGAAGCTTTCTTT. Residues: CASSLSQGTEAFF.

The rearrangement links TRBV29-1 to TRBJ2-2, with 7 nucleotides matching TRBD2. The ends lost 3 bases at V and 5 bases at J; junction bases unmatched: 6. Per germline, CDR1 SQVTM and CDR2 ANQGSEA. The CDR3 is 14 amino acids. CDR3 region: CSVDLGGATGELFF. The DNA of the CDR3 is TGCAGCGTTGACTTGGGAGGGGCGACCGGGGAGCTGTTTTTT.

The chain has TRBV6-5 and TRBJ1-1, with a weak D call TRBD1 (6 bases). Trimming cost V 6 bases and J 7 bases, with 15 bases left between them. Per the germline V gene, CDR1 is MNHEY and CDR2 is SVGAGI. The CDR3 totals 13 residues. The CDR3, as DNA: TGTGCCAGCAGCACAGGGTATAGAGATGAAGCTTTCTTT. It is translated as CASSTGYRDEAFF.

The CDR3 DNA reads TGTGCCACCAGTGGGGGGGGAACCTACGAGCAGTACTTC. This codes for CATSGGGTYEQYF. The rearrangement joins TRBV24-1 to TRBJ2-7, with 7 bases aligning to TRBD2. CDR1 and CDR2 from the germline V gene are KGHDR and SFDVKD. This CDR3 contains 13 residues. With V trimmed by 5 bases and J by 2 bases, 2 bases remained unmatched.

This chain uses TRBV25-1 with TRBJ2-1, with D maybe TRBD1 (7 bases). The germline CDR1 and CDR2 sequences are MGHDK and SYGVNS. The CDR3 contains 15 residues. Trimming cost V 3 bases and J 5 bases, with 14 bases left between them. CDR3 region: CASSEAGRGDNEQFF. The DNA for the CDR3 is TGTGCCAGCAGTGAGGCAGGCAGGGGGGACAATGAGCAGTTCTTC. Complete variable domain (other parts from reference TRBV25-1 and TRBJ2-1): EADIYQTPRYLVIGTGKKITLECSQTMGHDKMYWYQQDPGMELHLIHYSYGVNSTEKGDLSSESTVSRIRTEHFPLTLESARPSHTSQYLCASSEAGRGDNEQFFGPGTRLTVL.

This clone appeared once. This chain links TRBV27 with TRBJ2-7, with 13 nucleotides matching TRBD2. CDR3 length: 16 residues. V shed 5 bases and J 3 bases; nucleotides not matched to a gene: 7. From germline, CDR1 is MNHEY and CDR2 SMNVEV (reference sequence). CDR3 protein: CASSTSGRAFIYEQYF. CDR3 bases: TGTGCCAGCAGTACTAGCGGGAGGGCCTTCATCTACGAGCAGTACTTC.

The rearrangement joins TRBV2 to TRBJ2-1, with 9 bases lining up with TRBD2. V gave up 5 bases and J gave up 6 bases; unmatched junction bases: 8. Germline CDR1 SNHLY, CDR2 FYNNEI. The CDR3 has 15 amino acids. The CDR3 loop is CASSPTREGRNEQFF. The CDR3 bases are TGTGCCAGCAGTCCCACGCGGGAGGGCCGCAATGAGCAGTTCTTC.

V usage is TRBV7-3 and J usage is TRBJ2-1; 10 nucleotides match TRBD2. The V and J ends lost 4 bases and 10 bases, in that order; junction bases with no gene match: 13. The CDR3 sequence is 16 residues long. Germline loops: CDR1 SGHTA, CDR2 FQGTGA. DNA of the CDR3: TGTGCCAGCAGCTCAAAACTAGCGGGGAAGCGGGAGGAGCAGTTCTTC. It encodes CASSSKLAGKREEQFF.

V and J are TRBV7-5 and TRBJ1-1. TRBV7-5 is a recognized pseudogene. The CDR3 sequence is 17 residues long. The CDR3 DNA reads TGTGCCAGAAGCGGTGGCCGCAGGGCGGGGGAGGGCACTGAAGCTTTCTTT. Its protein is CARSGGRRAGEGTEAFF.

The rearrangement uses TRBV2 and TRBJ2-7; tentatively, D is TRBD1 (5 bases). V lost 6 bases, J lost 5 bases, and 14 bases lay in between. The CDR3 is 13 amino acids. The germline gives CDR1 SNHLY, CDR2 FYNNEI. DNA of the CDR3: TGTGCCAGCAGGAAAGGGGAAGTGGACGAGCAGTACTTC. Its protein product is CASRKGEVDEQYF.

This clone was found a few times. This chain joins TRBV28 and TRBJ1-1, with D possibly matching TRBD1 (5 bases). Trimming took off 10 bases at V and 0 bases at J, with 18 bases between the two ends. The CDR3 length is 15 residues. Germline V gene sequence: CDR1 MDHEN, CDR2 SYDVKM. The CDR3 DNA reads TGTGCCACCACCCAGTCGGGGGTAATGAACACTGAAGCTTTCTTT. Amino acid sequence: CATTQSGVMNTEAFF.

The CDR3 bases are TGCGCCAGCAGCTTGACGGGTCTGAACTACGAGCAGTACTTC. Its protein product is CASSLTGLNYEQYF. The chain carries TRBV5-1 and TRBJ2-7; no definite D call. CDR1 and CDR2 (germline): SGHRS, YFSETQ. This CDR3 contains 14 residues. V lost 1 base and J 3 bases, leaving 11 bases between the germline ends. The variable domain in full, with the rest retrieved from reference TRBV5-1 and TRBJ2-7, is KAGVTQTPRYLIKTRGQQVTLSCSPISGHRSVSWYQQTPGQGLQFLFEYFSETQRNKGNFPGRFSGRQFSNSRSEMNVSTLELGDSALYLCASSLTGLNYEQYFGPGTRLTVT.

The chain joins TRBV7-8 to TRBJ2-3, with TRBD2 identical over 13 bases. Germline CDR1 reads SGHVS; CDR2 reads FQNEAQ. V trimming: 5 bases; J trimming: 8 bases; junction bases outside the gene matches: 7. The length of the CDR3 is 15 residues. The CDR3 DNA reads as TGTGCCAGCAGCGCCACTAGCGGGGGGGCCCTTACGCAGTATTTT. Translation: CASSATSGGALTQYF.

The chain links TRBV2 to TRBJ2-2, with 11 nucleotides matching TRBD2. Germline V gene lookup returns CDR1 SNHLY and CDR2 FYNNEI. The CDR3 consists of 14 residues. The J segment lost 6 bases and the V segment lost 6 bases, leaving 3 bases of the junction unmatched. Written as DNA, the CDR3 is TGTGCCAGCAGAACTAGCGGGAGCTCCGGGGAGCTGTTTTTT. This encodes CASRTSGSSGELFF.

This chain joins TRBV28 and TRBJ1-6; 8 bases line up with TRBD1. Germline V gives CDR1 MDHEN, CDR2 SYDVKM. The CDR3 has 16 residues. With 6 bases clipped from V and 4 bases from J, the junction kept 8 bases outside the gene matches. CDR3 DNA sequence: TGTGCCAGCAGGAACAGCCGGGACAGGTATAATTCACCCCTCCACTTT. Amino acids: CASRNSRDRYNSPLHF.

As DNA, the CDR3 is TGTGCCAGTAGTTCGCTTACAGGGGGGAATGGCTACACCTTC. This sequence encodes CASSSLTGGNGYTF. The chain links TRBV19 to TRBJ1-2, with 8 positions matching TRBD1. CDR3 size: 14 residues. Germline V gene lookup returns CDR1 LNHDA and CDR2 SQIVND (reference sequence). The trim removed 5 bases at V and 6 bases at J, leaving 8 bases unmatched.

This chain joins TRBV12-3 or TRBV12-4 and TRBJ1-2, with D hard to call. V dropped 2 bases and J dropped 8 bases, with 6 bases sitting between them. CDR3 size: 11 residues. CDR3 amino acids: CASSLRGGYTF. CDR3 DNA: TGTGCCAGCAGTTTAAGAGGGGGCTACACCTTC.

Only a few counts were recorded for this clone. Here the CDR3 DNA reads TGTGCCAGCAGCGGACAGGTCAGCTCTGGGGCCAACGTCCTGACTTTC. It codes for CASSGQVSSGANVLTF. The V and J genes are TRBV5-5 and TRBJ2-6; TRBD1 aligns across 7 bases. Germline CDR1 and CDR2: SGHKS and YYEKEE (reference sequence). Trimming cost V 4 bases and J 0 bases; bases outside gene matches: 4. This CDR3 has 16 residues.

In its sample, this clone was seen a few times. The chain joins TRBV7-9 to TRBJ1-5; tentative D call: TRBD1 (5 bases). This CDR3 contains 15 residues. In germline, CDR1 is SEHNR, CDR2 FQNEAQ (reference sequence). V shed 4 bases and J shed 0 bases, with 10 bases lying between them. As DNA, the CDR3 is TGTGCCAGCAGCTCGGGGGACGGTAGCAATCAGCCCCAGCATTTT. Amino acid sequence: CASSSGDGSNQPQHF.